The rows below give T cell receptor beta chains drawn from one sample of a study of T cell repertoires in cytomegalovirus infection. One entry per CDR3 protein results from TCRdb running MiXCR on the reads. The repertoire holds 550,000 to 850,000 distinct CDR3 sequences, with 33% as singletons. These receptors lack a known antigen. The specimen comprised cultured PBMCs, sampled from culture after CMV antigen stimulation. The receptors come from a human donor in good health (CMV status not recorded). Some clones in this sample may be carry-over from other donors' samples. Both conserved end residues are part of each CDR3. A D gene is named only where the DNA matches it firmly. The size entry is marked missing in some rows and otherwise reads once, few, many or a size class.

J gene: TRBJ2-3
D gene: NA
V gene: TRBV6-1
clone size: few
CDR3 DNA: TGTGCCAGCGGACCCACAGATACGCAGTATTTT
CDR3 protein: CASGPTDTQYF

J gene: TRBJ2-7
D gene: TRBD2
V gene: TRBV19
clone size: few
CDR3 DNA: TGTGCCAGTAGTCCGGGCGTAGCGGGGAGTTCCTACGAGCAGTACTTC
CDR3 protein: CASSPGVAGSSYEQYF

J gene: TRBJ1-2
D gene: NA
V gene: TRBV20-1
clone size: NA
CDR3 DNA: TGCAGTGCTAGGCCGCAAACTAACTATGGCTACACCTTC
CDR3 protein: CSARPQTNYGYTF

J gene: TRBJ1-3
D gene: NA
V gene: TRBV24-1
clone size: NA
CDR3 DNA: TGTGCCACCAGTGATGGTTCAGGGGACAACTCTGGAAACACCATATATTTT
CDR3 protein: CATSDGSGDNSGNTIYF

J gene: TRBJ2-7
D gene: TRBD2
V gene: TRBV28
clone size: many
CDR3 DNA: TGTGCCAGCAGTTTACTAGCGGGCCCCTACGAGCAGTACTTC
CDR3 protein: CASSLLAGPYEQYF

J gene: TRBJ2-7
D gene: NA
V gene: TRBV7-2
clone size: NA
CDR3 DNA: TGTGCCAGCAGTCTCGCCCGCTCCCTCTACGAGCAGTACTTC
CDR3 protein: CASSLARSLYEQYF

J gene: TRBJ2-3
D gene: NA
V gene: TRBV20-1
clone size: NA
CDR3 DNA: TGCAGTGCTAGGGACTCGAGCACAGATACGCAGTATTTT
CDR3 protein: CSARDSSTDTQYF

J gene: TRBJ1-1
D gene: NA
V gene: TRBV5-1
clone size: NA
CDR3 DNA: TGCGCCAGCAGCGGGGGGGGCCGAACTTTCTTT
CDR3 protein: CASSGGGRTFF

J gene: TRBJ1-2
D gene: NA
V gene: TRBV6-1
clone size: few
CDR3 DNA: TGTGCCAGCCTGGAGGGATGGGGCCAGGGTCACTACACCTTC
CDR3 protein: CASLEGWGQGHYTF

J gene: TRBJ2-5
D gene: NA
V gene: TRBV6-5
clone size: NA
CDR3 DNA: TGTGCCAGCGGGCGACAAGAGACCCAGTACTTC
CDR3 protein: CASGRQETQYF

J gene: TRBJ1-5
D gene: NA
V gene: TRBV7-2
clone size: few
CDR3 DNA: TGTGCCAGCAGCTTACGAGGGGGTAGCAATCAGCCCCAGCATTTT
CDR3 protein: CASSLRGGSNQPQHF

J gene: TRBJ2-5
D gene: NA
V gene: TRBV5-1
clone size: few
CDR3 DNA: TGCGCCAGCAGCTTGAACAGGTTCATTCCGGAGACCCAGTACTTC
CDR3 protein: CASSLNRFIPETQYF

J gene: TRBJ2-3
D gene: TRBD2
V gene: TRBV10-1
clone size: NA
CDR3 DNA: TGCGCCAGCAGTGAGCAGGCGGGAGGGCCGGGAGATACGCAGTATTTT
CDR3 protein: CASSEQAGGPGDTQYF

J gene: TRBJ2-5
D gene: TRBD2
V gene: TRBV6-1
clone size: NA
CDR3 DNA: TGTGCCAGCAGTGAAGGCGCGACAGCCGGGGGGGAGACCCAGTACTTC
CDR3 protein: CASSEGATAGGETQYF

J gene: TRBJ1-2
D gene: NA
V gene: TRBV19
clone size: few
CDR3 DNA: TGTGCCAGTAGTATAGCCTCGAGGGGGTCTTATGGAGGCTACACCTTC
CDR3 protein: CASSIASRGSYGGYTF

J gene: TRBJ1-1
D gene: NA
V gene: TRBV7-2
clone size: many
CDR3 DNA: TGTGCCAGCAGCTTATACAGGGTGAACACTGAAGCTTTCTTT
CDR3 protein: CASSLYRVNTEAFF

J gene: TRBJ2-2
D gene: TRBD2
V gene: TRBV7-2
clone size: NA
CDR3 DNA: TGTGCCAGCAGCTTGGGGGGGAGCCACACCGGGGAGCTGTTTTTT
CDR3 protein: CASSLGGSHTGELFF

J gene: TRBJ1-2
D gene: NA
V gene: TRBV25-1
clone size: NA
CDR3 DNA: TGTGCCAGCAGTGGATATAGTGGGTTCAGTTTTTATGGCTACACCTTC
CDR3 protein: CASSGYSGFSFYGYTF

J gene: TRBJ2-7
D gene: NA
V gene: TRBV7-2
clone size: few
CDR3 DNA: TGTGCCAGCAGCTTGAAGCAGGGCTCCTACGAGCAGTACTTC
CDR3 protein: CASSLKQGSYEQYF

J gene: TRBJ1-5
D gene: NA
V gene: TRBV27
clone size: NA
CDR3 DNA: TGTGCCAGCAGTCTAGGGGGGATTCAGCCCCAGCATTTT
CDR3 protein: CASSLGGIQPQHF

J gene: TRBJ1-1
D gene: TRBD1
V gene: TRBV12-3/TRBV12-4
clone size: NA
CDR3 DNA: TGTGCCAGCAGGTTGGACAGGGACACTGAAGCTTTCTTT
CDR3 protein: CASRLDRDTEAFF

J gene: TRBJ2-1
D gene: NA
V gene: TRBV20-1
clone size: NA
CDR3 DNA: TGCAGTGCTCCGAAGACCACACACAATGAGCAGTTCTTC
CDR3 protein: CSAPKTTHNEQFF

J gene: TRBJ1-1
D gene: NA
V gene: TRBV5-1
clone size: NA
CDR3 DNA: TGCGCCAGCAGCTTGCAGCCAGGGAGCACTGAAGCTTTCTTT
CDR3 protein: CASSLQPGSTEAFF

J gene: TRBJ2-3
D gene: NA
V gene: TRBV7-8
clone size: many
CDR3 DNA: TGTGCCAGCAGCCCCCAGGGCAGGGCTGGCACAGATACGCAGTATTTT
CDR3 protein: CASSPQGRAGTDTQYF

J gene: TRBJ1-5
D gene: TRBD1
V gene: TRBV19
clone size: few
CDR3 DNA: TGTGCCAGTAGTATAGGGGACAGGGGCCCAGTACAGCCCCAGCATTTT
CDR3 protein: CASSIGDRGPVQPQHF

J gene: TRBJ2-5
D gene: TRBD2
V gene: TRBV7-6
clone size: few
CDR3 DNA: TGTGCCAGCAACTTAGCGGTAGCGGGGGACCAAGAGACCCAGTACTTC
CDR3 protein: CASNLAVAGDQETQYF

J gene: TRBJ2-5
D gene: NA
V gene: TRBV2
clone size: few
CDR3 DNA: TGTGCCAGCAGAAGAACTCCGGGGGACAGTAAAGAGACCCAGTACTTC
CDR3 protein: CASRRTPGDSKETQYF

J gene: TRBJ2-7
D gene: NA
V gene: TRBV5-5
clone size: NA
CDR3 DNA: TGTGCCAGCAGCCCTTGGGGGCGAACCTACGAGCAGTACTTC
CDR3 protein: CASSPWGRTYEQYF

J gene: TRBJ2-7
D gene: TRBD2
V gene: TRBV7-2
clone size: many
CDR3 DNA: TGTGCCAGCAGCTTAAGAAGCGGGGTGGGCTACGAGCAGTACTTC
CDR3 protein: CASSLRSGVGYEQYF